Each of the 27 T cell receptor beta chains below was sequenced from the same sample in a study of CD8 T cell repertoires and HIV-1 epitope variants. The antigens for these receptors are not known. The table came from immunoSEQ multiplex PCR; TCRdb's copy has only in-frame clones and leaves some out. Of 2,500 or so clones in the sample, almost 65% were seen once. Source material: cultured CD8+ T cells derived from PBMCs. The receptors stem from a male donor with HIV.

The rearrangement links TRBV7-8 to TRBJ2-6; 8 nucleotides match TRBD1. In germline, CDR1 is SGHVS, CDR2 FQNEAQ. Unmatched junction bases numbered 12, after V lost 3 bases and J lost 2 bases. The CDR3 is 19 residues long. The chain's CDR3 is CASSFYGQGGNAGANVLTF. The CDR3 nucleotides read TGTGCCAGCAGCTTCTACGGACAGGGAGGAAACGCTGGGGCCAACGTCCTGACTTTC.

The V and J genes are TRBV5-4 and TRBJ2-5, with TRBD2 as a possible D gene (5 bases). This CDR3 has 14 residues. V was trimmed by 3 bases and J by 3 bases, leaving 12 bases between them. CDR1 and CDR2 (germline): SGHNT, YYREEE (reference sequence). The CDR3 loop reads CASSSRDQKETQYF. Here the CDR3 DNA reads TGTGCCAGCAGCTCACGGGATCAGAAAGAGACCCAGTACTTC.

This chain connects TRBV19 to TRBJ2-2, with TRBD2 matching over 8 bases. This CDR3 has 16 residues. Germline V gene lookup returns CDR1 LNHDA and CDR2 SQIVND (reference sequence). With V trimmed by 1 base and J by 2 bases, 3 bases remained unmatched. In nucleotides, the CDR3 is TGTGCCAGTAGTATAGGGAGCGGGAGTAACACCGGGGAGCTGTTTTTT. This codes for CASSIGSGSNTGELFF.

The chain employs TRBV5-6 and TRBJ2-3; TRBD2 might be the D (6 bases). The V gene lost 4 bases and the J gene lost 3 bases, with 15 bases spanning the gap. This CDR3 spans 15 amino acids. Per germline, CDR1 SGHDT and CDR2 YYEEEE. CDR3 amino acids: CASSGDGGRTDTQYF. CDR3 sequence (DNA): TGTGCCAGCAGCGGTGACGGGGGTCGTACAGATACGCAGTATTTT.

The CDR3 is CASSLSAGGLTEAFF. The DNA for the CDR3 is TGTGCCAGCAGTTTATCGGCAGGGGGTCTGACTGAAGCTTTCTTT. The V gene is TRBV28, the J gene TRBJ1-1; 7 bases are shared with TRBD1. The V segment lost 1 base and the J segment 5 bases; nucleotides outside the gene matches: 7. This CDR3 has 15 residues. Germline-derived CDR1 and CDR2 are MDHEN and SYDVKM. The whole variable domain, filled in from reference TRBV28 and TRBJ1-1, reads DVKVTQSSRYLVKRTGEKVFLECVQDMDHENMFWYRQDPGLGLRLIYFSYDVKMKEKGDIPEGYSVSREKKERFSLILESASTNQTSMYLCASSLSAGGLTEAFFGQGTRLTVV.

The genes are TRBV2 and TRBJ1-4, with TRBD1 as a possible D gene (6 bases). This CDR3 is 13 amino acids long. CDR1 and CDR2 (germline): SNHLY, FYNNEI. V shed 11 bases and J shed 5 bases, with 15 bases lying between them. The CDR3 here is CAWGGQTNEKLFF. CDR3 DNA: TGTGCCTGGGGGGGGCAGACCAATGAAAAACTGTTTTTT.

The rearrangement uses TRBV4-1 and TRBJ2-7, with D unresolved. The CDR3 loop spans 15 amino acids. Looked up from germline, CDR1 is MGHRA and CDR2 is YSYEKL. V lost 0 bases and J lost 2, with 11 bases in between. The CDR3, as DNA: TGCGCCAGCAGCCAAGATTCGAGTTCCCCCTACGAGCAGTACTTC. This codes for CASSQDSSSPYEQYF.

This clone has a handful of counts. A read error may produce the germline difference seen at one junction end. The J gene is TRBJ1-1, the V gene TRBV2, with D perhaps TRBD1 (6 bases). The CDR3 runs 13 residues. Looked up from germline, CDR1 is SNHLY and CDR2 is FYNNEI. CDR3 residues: CACRGGRNTEAFF. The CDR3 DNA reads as TGTGCCTGCAGAGGGGGACGGAACACTGAAGCTTTCTTT.

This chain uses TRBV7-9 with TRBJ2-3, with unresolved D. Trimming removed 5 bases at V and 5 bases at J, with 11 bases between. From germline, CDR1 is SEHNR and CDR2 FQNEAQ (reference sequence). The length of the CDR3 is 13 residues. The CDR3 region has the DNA TGTGCCAGCAGCCAATCGTCCCTAGATACGCAGTATTTT. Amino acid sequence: CASSQSSLDTQYF. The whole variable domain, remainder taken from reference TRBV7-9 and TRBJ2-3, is DTGVSQNPRHKITKRGQNVTFRCDPISEHNRLYWYRQTLGQGPEFLTYFQNEAQLEKSRLLSDRFSAERPKGSFSTLEIQRTEQGDSAMYLCASSQSSLDTQYFGPGTRLTVL.

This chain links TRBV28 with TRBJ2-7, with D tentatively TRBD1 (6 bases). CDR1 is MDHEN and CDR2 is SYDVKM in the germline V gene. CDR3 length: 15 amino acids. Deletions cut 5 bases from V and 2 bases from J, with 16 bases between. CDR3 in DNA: TGTGCCAGCAGTCCAAGACGGACAGCCCCCTACGAGCAGTACTTC. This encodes CASSPRRTAPYEQYF.

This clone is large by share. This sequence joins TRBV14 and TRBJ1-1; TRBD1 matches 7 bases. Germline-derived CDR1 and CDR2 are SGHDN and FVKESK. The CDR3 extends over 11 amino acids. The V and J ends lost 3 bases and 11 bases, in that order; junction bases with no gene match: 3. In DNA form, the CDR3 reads TGTGCCAGCAGCCAGTCAGGGGGGGCTTTCTTT. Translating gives CASSQSGGAFF.

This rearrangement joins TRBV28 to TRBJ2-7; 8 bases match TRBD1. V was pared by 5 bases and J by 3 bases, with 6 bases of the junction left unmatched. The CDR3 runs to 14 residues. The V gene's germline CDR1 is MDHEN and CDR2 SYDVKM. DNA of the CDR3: TGTGCCAGCAGTAGACAGGGGTCGGTCTACGAGCAGTACTTC. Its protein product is CASSRQGSVYEQYF.

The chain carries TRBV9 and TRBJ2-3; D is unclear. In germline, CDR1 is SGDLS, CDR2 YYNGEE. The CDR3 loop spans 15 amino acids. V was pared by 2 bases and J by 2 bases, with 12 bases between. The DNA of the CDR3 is TGTGCCAGCAGCGTCGGTGCGAGTTACACAGATACGCAGTATTTT. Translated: CASSVGASYTDTQYF.

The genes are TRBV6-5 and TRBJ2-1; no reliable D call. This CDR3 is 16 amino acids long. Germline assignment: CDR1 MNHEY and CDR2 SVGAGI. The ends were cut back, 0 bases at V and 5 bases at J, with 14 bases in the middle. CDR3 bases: TGTGCCAGCAGTTACTCGACAAGCGTTAGCCACAATGAGCAGTTCTTC. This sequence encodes CASSYSTSVSHNEQFF.

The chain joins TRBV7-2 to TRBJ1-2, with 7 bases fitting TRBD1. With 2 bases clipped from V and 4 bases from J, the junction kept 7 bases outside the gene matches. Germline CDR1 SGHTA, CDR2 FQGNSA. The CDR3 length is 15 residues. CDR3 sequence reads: CASSLRQGTIYGYTF. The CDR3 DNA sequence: TGTGCCAGCAGCTTAAGACAGGGTACTATCTATGGCTACACCTTC.

The CDR3 loop is CASSFGIGNQPQHF. The CDR3 region has the DNA TGTGCCAGCAGTTTCGGGATTGGCAATCAGCCCCAGCATTTT. V gene TRBV27 combines with J gene TRBJ1-5; D is undetermined. Germline V CDR1 and CDR2: MNHEY, SMNVEV (reference sequence). The V gene lost 3 bases and the J gene lost 2 bases, with 8 bases spanning the gap. The CDR3 covers 14 residues.

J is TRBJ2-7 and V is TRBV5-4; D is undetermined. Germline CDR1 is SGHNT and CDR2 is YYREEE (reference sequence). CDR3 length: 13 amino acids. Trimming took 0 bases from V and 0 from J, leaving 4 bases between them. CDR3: CASSLAVSYEQYF. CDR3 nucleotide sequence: TGTGCCAGCAGCTTGGCCGTCTCCTACGAGCAGTACTTC. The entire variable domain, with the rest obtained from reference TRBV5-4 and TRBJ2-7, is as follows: ETGVTQSPTHLIKTRGQQVTLRCSSQSGHNTVSWYQQALGQGPQFIFQYYREEENGRGNFPPRFSGLQFPNYSSELNVNALELDDSALYLCASSLAVSYEQYFGPGTRLTVT.

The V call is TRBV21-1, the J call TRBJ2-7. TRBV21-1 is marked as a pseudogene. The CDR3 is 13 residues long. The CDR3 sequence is CASSLPSSYEQYF. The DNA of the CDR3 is TGTGCCAGCAGCTTACCAAGCTCCTACGAGCAGTACTTC.

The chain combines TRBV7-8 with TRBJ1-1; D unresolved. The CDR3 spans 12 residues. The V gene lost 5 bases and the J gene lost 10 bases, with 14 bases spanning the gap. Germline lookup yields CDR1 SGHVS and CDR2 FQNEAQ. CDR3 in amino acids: CASSVRWGVAFF. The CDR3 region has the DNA TGTGCCAGCAGCGTAAGGTGGGGAGTAGCTTTCTTT. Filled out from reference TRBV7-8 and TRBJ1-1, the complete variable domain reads GAGVSQSPRYKVAKRGQDVALRCDPISGHVSLFWYQQALGQGPEFLTYFQNEAQLDKSGLPSDRFFAERPEGSVSTLKIQRTQQEDSAVYLCASSVRWGVAFFGQGTRLTVV.

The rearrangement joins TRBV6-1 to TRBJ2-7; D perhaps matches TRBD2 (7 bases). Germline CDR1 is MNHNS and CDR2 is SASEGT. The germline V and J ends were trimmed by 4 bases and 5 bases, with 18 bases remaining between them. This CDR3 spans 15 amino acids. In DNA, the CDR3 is TGTGCCAGCAGTGGGACCGAGGGGGGGTTAGACGAGCAGTACTTC. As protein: CASSGTEGGLDEQYF.

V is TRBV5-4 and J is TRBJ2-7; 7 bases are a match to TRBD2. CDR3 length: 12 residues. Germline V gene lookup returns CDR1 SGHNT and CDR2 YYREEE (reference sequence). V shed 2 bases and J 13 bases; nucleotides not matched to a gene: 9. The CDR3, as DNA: TGTGCCAGCAGCTTCGGGGGAGGGCCATTTTACTTC. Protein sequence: CASSFGGGPFYF. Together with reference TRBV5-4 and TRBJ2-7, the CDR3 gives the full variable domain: ETGVTQSPTHLIKTRGQQVTLRCSSQSGHNTVSWYQQALGQGPQFIFQYYREEENGRGNFPPRFSGLQFPNYSSELNVNALELDDSALYLCASSFGGGPFYFGPGTRLTVT.

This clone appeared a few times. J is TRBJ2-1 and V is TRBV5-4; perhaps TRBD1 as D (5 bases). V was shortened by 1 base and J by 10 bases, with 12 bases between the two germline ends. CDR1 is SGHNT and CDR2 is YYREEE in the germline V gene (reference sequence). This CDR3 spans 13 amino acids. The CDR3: CASSLSQGSEQFF. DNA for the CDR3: TGTGCCAGCAGCTTGTCGCAGGGCAGCGAGCAGTTCTTC.

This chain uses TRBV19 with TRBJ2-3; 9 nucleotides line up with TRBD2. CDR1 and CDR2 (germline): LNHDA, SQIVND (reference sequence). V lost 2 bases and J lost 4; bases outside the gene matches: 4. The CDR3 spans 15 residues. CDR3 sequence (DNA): TGTGCCAGTAGTATAATAGCGGGAGTCCCAGATACGCAGTATTTT. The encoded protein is CASSIIAGVPDTQYF.

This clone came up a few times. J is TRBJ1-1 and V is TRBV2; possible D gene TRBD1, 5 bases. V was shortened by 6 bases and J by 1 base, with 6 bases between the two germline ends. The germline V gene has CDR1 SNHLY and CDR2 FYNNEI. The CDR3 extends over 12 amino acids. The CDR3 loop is CASSQGNTEAFF. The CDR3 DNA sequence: TGTGCCAGCAGCCAGGGGAACACTGAAGCTTTCTTT.

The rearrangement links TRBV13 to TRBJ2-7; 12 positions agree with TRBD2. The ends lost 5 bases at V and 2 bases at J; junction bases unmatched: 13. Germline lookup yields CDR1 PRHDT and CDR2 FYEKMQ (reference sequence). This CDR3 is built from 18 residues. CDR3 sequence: CASSTTSGSGSFPYEQYF. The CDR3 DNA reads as TGTGCCAGCAGCACGACTAGCGGGAGTGGTAGCTTCCCCTACGAGCAGTACTTC. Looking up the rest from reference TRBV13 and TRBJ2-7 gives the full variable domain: AAGVIQSPRHLIKEKRETATLKCYPIPRHDTVYWYQQGPGQDPQFLISFYEKMQSDKGSIPDRFSAQQFSDYHSELNMSSLELGDSALYFCASSTTSGSGSFPYEQYFGPGTRLTVT.

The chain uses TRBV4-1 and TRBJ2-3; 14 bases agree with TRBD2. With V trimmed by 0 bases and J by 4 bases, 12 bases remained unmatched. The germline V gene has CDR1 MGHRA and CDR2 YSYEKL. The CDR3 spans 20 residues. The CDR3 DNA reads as TGCGCCAGCAGCCAAGATCGATCCTTGGGGACTAGCGGGAGTTCAGATACGCAGTATTTT. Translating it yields CASSQDRSLGTSGSSDTQYF.

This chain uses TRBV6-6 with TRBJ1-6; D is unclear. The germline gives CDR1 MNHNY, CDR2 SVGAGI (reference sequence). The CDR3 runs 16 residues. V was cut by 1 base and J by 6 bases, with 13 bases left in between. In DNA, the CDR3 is TGTGCCAGCAGTTACTTCCCTAGAAGAGGTAATTCACCCCTCCACTTT. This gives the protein CASSYFPRRGNSPLHF.